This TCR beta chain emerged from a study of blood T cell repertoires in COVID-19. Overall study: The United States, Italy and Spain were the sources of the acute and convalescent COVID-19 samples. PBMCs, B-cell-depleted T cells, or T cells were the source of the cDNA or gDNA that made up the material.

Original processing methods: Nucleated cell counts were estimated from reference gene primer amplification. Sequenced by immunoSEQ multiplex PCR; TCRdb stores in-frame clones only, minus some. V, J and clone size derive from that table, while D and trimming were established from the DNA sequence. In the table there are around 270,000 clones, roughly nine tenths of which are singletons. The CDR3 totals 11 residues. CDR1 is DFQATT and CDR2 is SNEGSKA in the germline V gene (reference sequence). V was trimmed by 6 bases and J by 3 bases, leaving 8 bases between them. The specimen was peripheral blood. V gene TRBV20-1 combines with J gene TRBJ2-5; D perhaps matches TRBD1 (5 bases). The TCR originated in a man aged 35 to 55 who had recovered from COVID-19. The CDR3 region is CSAGPKETQYF. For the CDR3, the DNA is TGCAGTGCGGGGCCCAAAGAGACCCAGTACTTC.